In this sample, the clone carrying this T cell receptor (beta chain) turned up many times. This record belongs to a study of T cells in Graves' hyperthyroidism and ophthalmopathy. Trimming removed 6 bases from V and 4 bases from J; junction bases left unmatched: 5. The CDR3 is 14 amino acids. Germline CDR1 MDHEN, CDR2 SYDVKM. TCR beta CDR3 regions were amplified from RNA transcripts. Using the HTBI primer set, a first-round RT-PCR was run on the TCR CDR3. TCRdb used MiXCR to reprocess the multiplex PCR reads, holding one entry per CDR3 protein. The sample lists fewer than 650,000 distinct CDR3 sequences; 13% to 15% were seen once.

The sample taken for sequencing was blood. The receptor was derived from a woman aged 40 to 55 with Graves' hyperthyroidism. The chain couples TRBV28 to TRBJ2-7, with 11 bases identical to TRBD1. The DNA of the CDR3 is TGTGCCAGCAGACCCGGGACAGGGGGGTACGAGCAGTACTTC. Protein sequence: CASRPGTGGYEQYF.